This T cell receptor (beta chain) was documented in a study of T-cell memory formation after mild COVID-19. With regard to this clonotype: The target antigen is unknown.

Study-wide results and limits: From day 15 to 85, contracting clones were balanced between CD4 and CD8, whereas later expanders leaned toward CD4+.

With constant-segment primers, 5'RACE yielded cDNA libraries of TCR alpha and TCR beta that carried sample barcodes and UMIs. One entry per CDR3 protein results from TCRdb running MiXCR on the 5' RACE reads. Found here are 100,000 to 150,000 distinct CDR3 sequences, 15% to 20% of them singletons; the top ten hold about 5%. The V and J ends lost 5 bases and 0 bases respectively, with 11 bases between them. The germline CDR1 and CDR2 sequences are SGHTA and FQGTGA. The CDR3 sequence is 15 residues long. This receptor was identified in a man aged 18 to 30 who had mild COVID-19 (a few samples of this study predate the infection). Cell type and time point are not known. The chain carries TRBV7-3 and TRBJ2-1; D not certain. The material sequenced was PBMCs or a T cell subset sorted from them (not recorded which). The CDR3 loop reads CASSHTGPSYNEQFF. For the CDR3, the DNA is TGTGCCAGCAGCCACACCGGACCCTCCTACAATGAGCAGTTCTTC.